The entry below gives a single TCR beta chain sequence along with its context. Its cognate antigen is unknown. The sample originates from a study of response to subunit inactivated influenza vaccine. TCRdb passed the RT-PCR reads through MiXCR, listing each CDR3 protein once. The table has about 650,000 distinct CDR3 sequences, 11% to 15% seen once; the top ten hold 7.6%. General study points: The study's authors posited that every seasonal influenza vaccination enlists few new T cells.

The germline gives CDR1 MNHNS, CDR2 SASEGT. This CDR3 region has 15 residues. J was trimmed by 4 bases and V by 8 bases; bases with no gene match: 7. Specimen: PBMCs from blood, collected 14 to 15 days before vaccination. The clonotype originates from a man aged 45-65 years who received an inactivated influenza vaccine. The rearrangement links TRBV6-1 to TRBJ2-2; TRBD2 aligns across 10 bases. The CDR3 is CASSATSGVTGELFF. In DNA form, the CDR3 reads TGTGCCAGCTCCGCCACTAGCGGGGTCACCGGGGAGCTGTTTTTT.